These T cell receptor beta chains were read from a single sample in a study of post-analysis software for immune sequencing data. TCRdb re-called the PCR reads with MiXCR, one entry per CDR3 protein. The profile shows approximately 730,000 distinct CDR3 sequences, 30% of them singletons. The sample was blood. The receptor set was obtained from a girl aged 5-17 years with multiple sclerosis. CDR3s include the opening cysteine and the closing phenylalanine or tryptophan. The D gene is left open where the match is weak. Clone size is given for some rows only: seen once, a few or many times, or a class if the clone is expanded.

D: TRBD2; V: TRBV14; size: -; J: TRBJ2-1; DNA: TGTGCCAGCAGCACCAAGGTCCTAGCGGATTCCTACAATGAGCAGTTCTTC; CDR3: CASSTKVLADSYNEQFF
D: -; V: TRBV27; size: -; J: TRBJ2-3; DNA: TGTGCCAGCAGTTTCGCCAGGGACACAGATACGCAGTATTTT; CDR3: CASSFARDTDTQYF
D: TRBD1; V: TRBV10-3; size: -; J: TRBJ2-1; DNA: TGTGCCACGTGGACAGGGGGACACAATGAGCAGTTCTTC; CDR3: CATWTGGHNEQFF
D: -; V: TRBV5-1; size: few; J: TRBJ2-6; DNA: TGCGCCAGCACCCCGGACCTAAGGGCCTCTGGGGCCAACGTCCTGACTTTC; CDR3: CASTPDLRASGANVLTF
D: TRBD2; V: TRBV5-1; size: -; J: TRBJ2-5; DNA: TGCGCCAGCAGCTTGTCTAGCGGCGGAGAGACCCAGTACTTC; CDR3: CASSLSSGGETQYF
D: -; V: TRBV20-1; size: -; J: TRBJ2-3; DNA: TGCAGTGTTGCAAGGGAAGATACGCAGTATTTT; CDR3: CSVAREDTQYF
D: -; V: TRBV29-1; size: -; J: TRBJ2-3; DNA: TGCAGCGCCGCACCCGTCCCCCCTACGCGCAGCGCAGATACGCAGTATTTT; CDR3: CSAAPVPPTRSADTQYF
D: TRBD2; V: TRBV20-1; size: -; J: TRBJ2-1; DNA: TGCAGTGCTAGTCAGGGGCTAGCGGGAAGGCCCGGGCTGTTCTTC; CDR3: CSASQGLAGRPGLFF
D: -; V: TRBV29-1; size: many; J: TRBJ2-7; DNA: TGCAGCGCCGGGAGGACAGGGTCCTACGAGCAGTACTTC; CDR3: CSAGRTGSYEQYF
D: TRBD2; V: TRBV20-1; size: -; J: TRBJ2-3; DNA: TGCAGTGCTCCCTACGCGGGGGTACCGGATACGCAGTATTTT; CDR3: CSAPYAGVPDTQYF
D: -; V: TRBV15; size: few; J: TRBJ2-1; DNA: TGTGCCACCAGCAGACAAAGGGACCCCGGCGGCAATGAGCAGTTCTTC; CDR3: CATSRQRDPGGNEQFF
D: -; V: TRBV2; size: -; J: TRBJ2-7; DNA: TGTGCCAGCAGTGAAGGTTCAGCGTCCTACGAGCAGTACTTC; CDR3: CASSEGSASYEQYF
D: TRBD2; V: TRBV7-6; size: -; J: TRBJ2-1; DNA: TGTGCCAGCAGCCCTAGGACTAGCGGGGGCCTGCAGTTCTTC; CDR3: CASSPRTSGGLQFF
D: -; V: TRBV11-2; size: few; J: TRBJ2-5; DNA: TGTGCCAGCAGCCGATGGGGGGACTCCCCTGGAGGAGAGACCCAGTACTTC; CDR3: CASSRWGDSPGGETQYF
D: TRBD2; V: TRBV6-2/TRBV6-3; size: -; J: TRBJ2-1; DNA: TGTGTTACTAGGCTAGCGGGATACAATGAGCAGTTCTTC; CDR3: CVTRLAGYNEQFF
D: TRBD1; V: TRBV5-6; size: -; J: TRBJ2-1; DNA: TGTGCCAGCGTAGCGGACGGTTGCGACAGGGACAGGCCTAATGAGCAGTTCTTC; CDR3: CASVADGCDRDRPNEQFF
D: -; V: TRBV4-1; size: few; J: TRBJ1-1; DNA: TGCGCCAGCAGCCAAGCACAGGGGAACACTGAAGCTTTCTTT; CDR3: CASSQAQGNTEAFF
D: -; V: TRBV4-3; size: -; J: TRBJ1-2; DNA: TGCGCCAGCAGCCAAGATCGGGCCGACTATGGCTACACCTTC; CDR3: CASSQDRADYGYTF
D: -; V: TRBV5-1; size: -; J: TRBJ2-7; DNA: TGCGCCAGCAGCTTCCGCGGGCCCTCCGACTCCTACGAGCAGTACTTC; CDR3: CASSFRGPSDSYEQYF
D: -; V: TRBV12-3/TRBV12-4; size: few; J: TRBJ2-5; DNA: TGTGCCAGCAGTTTTCCGGGCCTACGCCGGACCCAGTACTTC; CDR3: CASSFPGLRRTQYF
D: -; V: TRBV7-2; size: many; J: TRBJ2-1; DNA: TGTGCCAGCAGCCAAAATCCACAGGGTATCGAGCAGTTCTTC; CDR3: CASSQNPQGIEQFF
D: -; V: TRBV27; size: -; J: TRBJ2-1; DNA: TGTGCCAGCAGTGCAGGGAGGAGCCCCAGTGAGCAGTTCTTC; CDR3: CASSAGRSPSEQFF
D: -; V: TRBV12-3/TRBV12-4; size: many; J: TRBJ2-7; DNA: TGTGCCAGCAGTTTAATGGGGGGCGGCGAGCAGTACTTC; CDR3: CASSLMGGGEQYF
D: -; V: TRBV5-1; size: -; J: TRBJ2-4; DNA: TGCGCCAGCAGCTTGGAGGACTACCAAAACATTCAGTACTTC; CDR3: CASSLEDYQNIQYF
D: TRBD2; V: TRBV3-1; size: many; J: TRBJ2-1; DNA: TGTGCCAGCAGCCAAGGGGGACGACTAGCGGGAGGCCCCCTGGGCAATGAGCAGTTCTTC; CDR3: CASSQGGRLAGGPLGNEQFF
D: TRBD2; V: TRBV20-1; size: -; J: TRBJ2-3; DNA: TGCAGTGCTATTAGCGGGGTTGGCACAGATACGCAGTATTTT; CDR3: CSAISGVGTDTQYF
D: TRBD2; V: TRBV20-1; size: -; J: TRBJ2-1; DNA: TGCAGTGCTAGAGAGGCGACTAGCGGGGGCCCCAGCTCCTACAATGAGCAGTTCTTC; CDR3: CSAREATSGGPSSYNEQFF
D: -; V: TRBV6-5; size: many; J: TRBJ2-1; DNA: TGTGCCAGCAGTCCGGCGTATGAGCAGTTCTTC; CDR3: CASSPAYEQFF
D: TRBD1; V: TRBV7-2; size: few; J: TRBJ1-1; DNA: TGTGCCAGCAGCTTAAGGACAGGGGGCTCTGAAGCTTTCTTT; CDR3: CASSLRTGGSEAFF
D: -; V: TRBV28; size: -; J: TRBJ1-4; DNA: TGTGCCAGCAGCCTAGTTGGGCGGAATGAAAAACTGTTTTTT; CDR3: CASSLVGRNEKLFF
D: -; V: TRBV7-9; size: few; J: TRBJ1-2; DNA: TGTGCCAGCAGCTTAAAGGGCTACTATGGCTACACCTTC; CDR3: CASSLKGYYGYTF
D: TRBD1; V: TRBV27; size: few; J: TRBJ1-2; DNA: TGTGCCAGCACCAGCCTACGGGACGGGGACAGGGTAAAGGGGGACGGCTACACCTTC; CDR3: CASTSLRDGDRVKGDGYTF
D: -; V: TRBV10-3; size: -; J: TRBJ2-7; DNA: TGTGCCATCAGTGAGCGGCAGGGACCCTACGAGCAGTACTTC; CDR3: CAISERQGPYEQYF
D: TRBD1; V: TRBV12-3/TRBV12-4; size: few; J: TRBJ2-3; DNA: TGTGCCAGCAGTGGCACAGGGGCTACGCAGTATTTT; CDR3: CASSGTGATQYF
D: TRBD2; V: TRBV10-3; size: few; J: TRBJ2-1; DNA: TGTGCCATCAGAGCGGGAAATTACTACAATGAGCAGTTCTTC; CDR3: CAIRAGNYYNEQFF
D: -; V: TRBV29-1; size: -; J: TRBJ1-2; DNA: TGCAGCGTTGAAAAAATGGAGGGGCCGTCCTCCTATGGCTACACCTTC; CDR3: CSVEKMEGPSSYGYTF
D: -; V: TRBV27; size: few; J: TRBJ1-5; DNA: TGTGCCAGCTGTGGACGGATAAATCAGCCCCAGCATTTT; CDR3: CASCGRINQPQHF
D: -; V: TRBV24-1; size: -; J: TRBJ2-1; DNA: TGTGCCACCAGTGATTTCAGAGCTGCAGGGAAAGAGAAGTTCTTC; CDR3: CATSDFRAAGKEKFF
D: -; V: TRBV5-1; size: -; J: TRBJ2-5; DNA: TGCGCCAGCAGCCCAGGACAGGAGGGGAAGACCCAGTACTTC; CDR3: CASSPGQEGKTQYF
D: TRBD1; V: TRBV18; size: few; J: TRBJ2-6; DNA: TGTGCCAGCTCACCTACAGGGGGAAACTCGGCCAACGTCCTGACTTTC; CDR3: CASSPTGGNSANVLTF
D: -; V: TRBV7-2; size: -; J: TRBJ2-5; DNA: TGTGCCAGCAGCTATGTCCCCAGGTTAGGTACAGGGTACTTC; CDR3: CASSYVPRLGTGYF
D: -; V: TRBV5-6; size: -; J: TRBJ2-3; DNA: TGTGCCAGCAGCTTGGAGGGCACCACAGATAGGCAGTATTTT; CDR3: CASSLEGTTDRQYF
D: TRBD2; V: TRBV6-5; size: -; J: TRBJ2-7; DNA: TGTGCCAGCAGCCAATGGTCCCTAGCGGGGGACAATGAGCAGTACTTC; CDR3: CASSQWSLAGDNEQYF
D: -; V: TRBV20-1; size: -; J: TRBJ1-6; DNA: TGCAGTGCTAGCCGATCGACGAATTCACCCCTCCACTTT; CDR3: CSASRSTNSPLHF
D: TRBD1; V: TRBV4-3; size: few; J: TRBJ2-7; DNA: TGCGCCAGCAGTCAAACATCCGGGACAGGGGAAGAGCAGTACTTC; CDR3: CASSQTSGTGEEQYF
D: TRBD1; V: TRBV20-1; size: -; J: TRBJ1-4; DNA: TGCAGTGCTTTGACAGGGACGTTGGAAAAACTGTTTTTT; CDR3: CSALTGTLEKLFF
D: -; V: TRBV29-1; size: few; J: TRBJ2-7; DNA: TGCAGCGTTGCGAGACGTGCCTCCTACGAGCAGTACTTC; CDR3: CSVARRASYEQYF